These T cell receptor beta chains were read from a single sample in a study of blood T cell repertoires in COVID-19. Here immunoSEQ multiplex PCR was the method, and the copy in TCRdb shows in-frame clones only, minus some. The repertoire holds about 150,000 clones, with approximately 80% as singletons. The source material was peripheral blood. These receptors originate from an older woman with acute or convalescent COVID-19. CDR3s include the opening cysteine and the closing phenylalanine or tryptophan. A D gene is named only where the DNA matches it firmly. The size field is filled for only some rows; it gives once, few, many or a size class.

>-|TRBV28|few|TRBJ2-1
TGTGCCAGCAGTTTCGGGGGAACGATCAATGAGCAGTTCTTC
CASSFGGTINEQFF
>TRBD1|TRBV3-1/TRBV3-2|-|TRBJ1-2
TGTGCCAGCAGCACTCGACAGGGCTGGGGCTACACCTTC
CASSTRQGWGYTF
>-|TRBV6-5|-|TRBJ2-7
TGTGCCAGCAGTTACTCGAGCAGGGGAGAGGTCTTGGGGCAGTACTTC
CASSYSSRGEVLGQYF
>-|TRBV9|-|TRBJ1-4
TGTGCCAGCAGCGCGGACCCGAGAGCGGGGAGAGGGTTAAATGAAAAACTGTTTTTT
CASSADPRAGRGLNEKLFF
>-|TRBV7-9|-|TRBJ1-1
TGTGCCAGCAGCTTAGCGCCCCGCCTATCAGAAGCTTTCTTT
CASSLAPRLSEAFF
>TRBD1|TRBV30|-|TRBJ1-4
TGTGCCTGGAGTCCCCTCAACAGGGGGCCCGGTGAAAAACTGTTTTTT
CAWSPLNRGPGEKLFF
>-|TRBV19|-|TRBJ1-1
TGTGCCAGTAGTTCGGATGAATACATTAGGGGCCCTGAAGCTTTCTTT
CASSSDEYIRGPEAFF
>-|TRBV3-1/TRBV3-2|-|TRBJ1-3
TGTGCCAGCAGCCGCCGGGGTGGACGGAGCTCTGGAAACACCATATATTTT
CASSRRGGRSSGNTIYF
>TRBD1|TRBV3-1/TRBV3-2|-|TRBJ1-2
TGTGCCAGCAGCCTCGGACAGGGAGGGGGCTATGGCTACACCTTC
CASSLGQGGGYGYTF
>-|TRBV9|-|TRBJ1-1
TGTGCCAGCAGTCGAGCTATGAACACTGAAGCTTTCTTT
CASSRAMNTEAFF
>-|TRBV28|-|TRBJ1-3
TGTGCCAGCAGGGTCATGGGCTCCTCTGGAAACACCATATATTTT
CASRVMGSSGNTIYF
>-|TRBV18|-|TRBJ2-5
TGTGCCAGCTCACCCCGCGGAGGGGAGACCCAGTACTTC
CASSPRGGETQYF
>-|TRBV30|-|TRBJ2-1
TGTGCCTGTGGTTCTAGGGGGACCGGTGAGCAGTTCTTC
CACGSRGTGEQFF
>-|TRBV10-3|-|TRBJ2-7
TGTGCCATCAGTGAGTCGGGCGGGGACGAGCAGTACTTC
CAISESGGDEQYF
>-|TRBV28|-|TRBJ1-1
TGTGCCAGCAGGTTCATGGGCAGGGCGGCCACTGAAGCTTTCTTT
CASRFMGRAATEAFF
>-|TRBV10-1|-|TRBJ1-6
TGCGCCAGCAGACCGACAGCTAATTCACCCCTCCACTTT
CASRPTANSPLHF
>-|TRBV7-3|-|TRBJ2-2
TGTGCCAGCAGCTTATCTCGCAGAACCGGGGAGCTGTTTTTT
CASSLSRRTGELFF
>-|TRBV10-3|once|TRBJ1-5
TGTGCCATCAGTGAGTCGGAACAGGGTAGGGTTTGGGGCAATCAGCCCCAGCATTTT
CAISESEQGRVWGNQPQHF
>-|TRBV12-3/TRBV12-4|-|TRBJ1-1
TGTGCCAGCCGCGTCGACACTGAAGCTTTCTTT
CASRVDTEAFF
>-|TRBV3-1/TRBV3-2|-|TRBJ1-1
TGTGCCAGCAGCCGAACAGGGATCCCTGAAGCTTTCTTT
CASSRTGIPEAFF
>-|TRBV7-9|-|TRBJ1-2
TGTGCCAGCAGCCCCATCGTAGAAGGGGTTGGCTATGGCTACACCTTC
CASSPIVEGVGYGYTF
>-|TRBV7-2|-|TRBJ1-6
TGTGCCAGCAGCGTATCAGGGGTTCGGAATTCACCCCTCCACTTT
CASSVSGVRNSPLHF
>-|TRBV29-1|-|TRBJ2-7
TGCAGCGTGGTCGACAGCTCCTACGAGCAGTACTTC
CSVVDSSYEQYF
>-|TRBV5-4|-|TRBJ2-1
TGTGCCAGCAGCTTGGACGTTAGCGGAGCAACCTACAATGAGCAGTTCTTC
CASSLDVSGATYNEQFF
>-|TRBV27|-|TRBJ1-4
TGTGCCAGCAGTTCCCAGGTTAATGAAAAACTGTTTTTT
CASSSQVNEKLFF
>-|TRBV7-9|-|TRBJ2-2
TGTGCCAGCAGCTTCAGTCTCGCGAACACCGGGGAGCTGTTTTTT
CASSFSLANTGELFF
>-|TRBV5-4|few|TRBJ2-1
TGTGCCAGCAGCCCGGAATCAGGGGATGAGCAGTTCTTC
CASSPESGDEQFF
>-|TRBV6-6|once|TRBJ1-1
TGTGCCAGCAGTCAGGCTCAGGGGTCTGAAGCTTTCTTT
CASSQAQGSEAFF
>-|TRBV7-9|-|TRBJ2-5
TGTGCCAGCAGCCTCCGGGACTCCAGGAGGGAGACCCAGTACTTC
CASSLRDSRRETQYF
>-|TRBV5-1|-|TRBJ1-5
TGCGCCAGCAGCTTGGGCAGCGAGAATCAGCCCCAGCATTTT
CASSLGSENQPQHF
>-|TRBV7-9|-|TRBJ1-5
TGTGCCAGCAGCCTAAACCCCAATCAGCCCCAGCATTTT
CASSLNPNQPQHF